This TCR beta chain originates from a study of T cells in Graves' hyperthyroidism and ophthalmopathy. General study points: A model of 13 V-J features distinguished ophthalmopathy from stable hyperthyroidism.

In the case of this clonotype: No antigen is known for it.

Uncontrolled infections, other autoimmune diseases, pregnancy or lactation led to exclusion of patients. Diagnoses used clinical symptoms, serum thyroxine and TRAb, thyroid ultrasound and orbital computed tomography. Authors of the study amplified TCR beta CDR3 regions from RNA transcripts. With the HTBI primer set, the TCR CDR3 went through a first round of RT-PCR. A single record per CDR3 protein comes from TCRdb applying MiXCR to the multiplex PCR reads. The table has roughly 570,000 distinct CDR3 sequences, about 45% seen once. J lost 2 bases, V lost 5 bases, and 7 bases had no gene match. The germline CDR1 and CDR2 sequences are MNHEY and SMNVEV (reference sequence). CDR3 length: 15 amino acids.

Material for sequencing was peripheral blood or thyroid tissue (not recorded which). This receptor was obtained from a woman under 30 with Graves' hyperthyroidism. The rearrangement links TRBV27 to TRBJ2-7, with TRBD1 matching 9 bases. The CDR3 region has the DNA TGTGCCAGCAGTCCCTGGGGACAGGGCCCCTACGAGCAGTACTTC. Translated, it gives CASSPWGQGPYEQYF.